This is a list of T cell receptor beta chains from one sample in a study of HIV-infected patients and healthy controls. TCRdb re-called the 5' RACE reads through MiXCR, storing one row per CDR3 protein. The sample includes approximately 17,000 distinct CDR3 sequences, under 9.5% of them seen just once. Source material: blood. The source of these receptors is an adult in good health. Each CDR3 is given with its conserved first and last residue. D genes are given only for firm matches.

J,D,V,CDR3
TRBJ1-1,-,TRBV6-1,CASSEGPWGSEAFF
TRBJ2-1,-,TRBV6-5,CASSYGQEVEQFF
TRBJ1-1,-,TRBV29-1,CSVELESGTEAFF
TRBJ2-1,TRBD2,TRBV20-1,CSARVQLAGSLGEQFF
TRBJ1-1,TRBD1,TRBV20-1,CSARVGGGDEAFF
TRBJ1-5,-,TRBV3-2,CASSRTTRQSSSNQPQHF
TRBJ1-2,-,TRBV19,CASSIRGGGYTF
TRBJ2-2,-,TRBV24-1,CATSGSRSAETDTGELFF
TRBJ2-3,-,TRBV18,CASSPLGTDTQYF
TRBJ2-7,TRBD2,TRBV5-6,CASSPGTSFFEQYF
TRBJ2-3,-,TRBV3-1,CASSQEGEGTDTQYF
TRBJ2-7,-,TRBV5-4,CASSLDGGTYEQYF
TRBJ1-2,-,TRBV5-4,CASSLVGYGYTF
TRBJ1-2,-,TRBV2,CASSTYFGYTF
TRBJ1-1,-,TRBV5-1,CASSSTWNTEAFF
TRBJ1-5,-,TRBV6-2/TRBV6-3,CASSYSRRTMWSRPQHF
TRBJ1-2,TRBD1,TRBV28,CASSLSVGGQMYGYTF
TRBJ1-1,-,TRBV10-3,CAISDVKGRGTEAFF
TRBJ1-5,TRBD1,TRBV6-2/TRBV6-3,CASRAGQGYNQPQHF
TRBJ1-5,TRBD1,TRBV10-3,CAISPGQGHPSNQPQHF
TRBJ1-4,-,TRBV14,CASSPGVSGEKLFF
TRBJ1-5,-,TRBV11-2,CASSLDLGGQPQHF
TRBJ2-1,-,TRBV6-2/TRBV6-3,CASSYASAYNEQFF
TRBJ2-5,TRBD1,TRBV10-2,CASSSGQEREETQYF
TRBJ2-3,TRBD2,TRBV6-5,CASSSPAGGTDTQYF
TRBJ2-5,-,TRBV25-1,CASSPRPRKYQETQYF
TRBJ2-3,-,TRBV11-2,CASSLGTKGDTQYF
TRBJ1-2,TRBD1,TRBV5-1,CASSLSAGTGRIGYGYTF
TRBJ2-1,-,TRBV28,CASSPIGPDSYNEQFF
TRBJ2-3,-,TRBV12-3/TRBV12-4,CASSRNRPPDTQYF
TRBJ2-1,TRBD2,TRBV6-1,CASMTVAGGYNEQFF
TRBJ2-7,TRBD2,TRBV11-2,CASSLGLAVLYEQYF
TRBJ1-1,-,TRBV29-1,CSVVNTEAFF
TRBJ2-7,TRBD2,TRBV7-6,CASSLAGTSGSYEQYF
TRBJ2-3,TRBD1,TRBV6-1,CASSEVGTGGTDTQYF
TRBJ2-5,TRBD2,TRBV6-6,CASSYRLAGGGAQETQYF
TRBJ1-1,TRBD1,TRBV20-1,CSATQPGGQRNTEAFF
TRBJ1-4,TRBD1,TRBV4-2,CASSLGRGQGEEKLFF
TRBJ2-3,-,TRBV12-3/TRBV12-4,CASSSRSGRGTDTQYF
TRBJ1-1,-,TRBV7-2,CASSLGVQNTEAFF
TRBJ2-1,-,TRBV12-3/TRBV12-4,CASSLGDNEQFF
TRBJ2-7,-,TRBV6-2/TRBV6-3,CASTGQDHYEQYF
TRBJ2-1,TRBD1,TRBV2,CAIPGTGEGEQFF
TRBJ2-3,TRBD2,TRBV9,CASSVGEGLAGDTQYF
TRBJ1-3,-,TRBV28,CASSRDSSVFGNTIYF
TRBJ1-5,-,TRBV14,CASSQVAFGRARRPQHF
TRBJ2-2,-,TRBV6-2/TRBV6-3,CATYAGELFF
TRBJ2-1,TRBD2,TRBV6-5,CASSGRIYNEQFF
TRBJ1-1,TRBD1,TRBV10-3,CAISRQGVGTEAFF
TRBJ2-7,-,TRBV28,CASSQGRVYEQYF